The clone carrying this T cell receptor beta chain has a handful of counts. This entry is derived from a study of molecular identifiers for immune sequencing clone quantification. TCRdb redid the calling of the PCR reads with MiXCR, one entry per CDR3 protein. In the table there are over 600,000 distinct CDR3 sequences, just under 20% of which are singletons. The length of the CDR3 is 15 residues. V was pared by 4 bases and J by 2 bases, with 8 bases of the junction left unmatched. The germline V gene encodes CDR1 GTSNPN and CDR2 SVGIG (reference sequence). The chain joins TRBV30 to TRBJ2-1, with 7 bases that match TRBD1. Sample: naive CD8+ T cells from blood, with Jurkat cell RNA spiked in. Subset: FACS-sorted CD8+CD4-CCR7+CD45RA+ naive T cells. This clonotype was sampled from a human donor in good health. Some libraries in this study had Jurkat cell RNA spiked in. CDR3 nucleotides: TGTGCCTGGACCTGGGACAGCAGGACCTACAATGAGCAGTTCTTC. Its translation: CAWTWDSRTYNEQFF.